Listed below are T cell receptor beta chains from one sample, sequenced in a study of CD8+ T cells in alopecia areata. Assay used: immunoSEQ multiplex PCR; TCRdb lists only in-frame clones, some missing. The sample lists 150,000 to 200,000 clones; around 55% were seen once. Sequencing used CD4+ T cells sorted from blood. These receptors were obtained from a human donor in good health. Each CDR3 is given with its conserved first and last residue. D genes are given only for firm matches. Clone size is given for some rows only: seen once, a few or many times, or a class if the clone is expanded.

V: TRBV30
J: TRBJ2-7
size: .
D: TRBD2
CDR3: CAAGLAGGPFHEQYF
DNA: TGTGCTGCTGGACTAGCGGGAGGGCCCTTCCACGAGCAGTACTTC

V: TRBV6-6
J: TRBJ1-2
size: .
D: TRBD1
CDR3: CASSSLDRGYTF
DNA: TGTGCCAGCAGTTCCTTGGACAGGGGCTACACCTTC

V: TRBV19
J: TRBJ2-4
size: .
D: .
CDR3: CASSISENIQYF
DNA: TGTGCCAGTAGTATATCCGAAAACATTCAGTACTTC

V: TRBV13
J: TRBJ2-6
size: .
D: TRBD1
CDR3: CASSLSRGRAGANVLTF
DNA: TGTGCCAGCAGCTTATCCAGGGGGCGCGCTGGGGCCAACGTCCTGACTTTC

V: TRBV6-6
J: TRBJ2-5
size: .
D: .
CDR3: CASSSRRVETQYF
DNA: TGTGCCAGCAGCTCGCGACGGGTAGAGACCCAGTACTTC

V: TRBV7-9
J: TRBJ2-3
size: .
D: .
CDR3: CASSQQDTQYF
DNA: TGTGCCAGCAGCCAACAAGATACGCAGTATTTT

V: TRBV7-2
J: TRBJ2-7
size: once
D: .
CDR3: CASSLDRLSYEQYF
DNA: TGTGCCAGCAGCCTGGACAGACTCTCCTACGAGCAGTACTTC

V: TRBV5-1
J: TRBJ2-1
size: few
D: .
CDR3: CASSLIGRNEQFF
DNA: TGCGCCAGCAGCTTGATAGGACGCAATGAGCAGTTCTTC

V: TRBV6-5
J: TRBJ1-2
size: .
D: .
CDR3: CASTRTHPFGGYTF
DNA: TGTGCCAGCACCCGGACACATCCCTTCGGTGGCTACACCTTC

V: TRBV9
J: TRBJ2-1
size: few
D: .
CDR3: CASSVAGDGPFQFF
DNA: TGTGCCAGCAGCGTAGCTGGGGACGGGCCTTTTCAGTTCTTC

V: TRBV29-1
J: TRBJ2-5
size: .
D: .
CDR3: CSVEHGLGETQYF
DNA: TGCAGCGTTGAACACGGGCTTGGGGAGACCCAGTACTTC

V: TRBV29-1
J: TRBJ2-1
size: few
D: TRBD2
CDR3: CSVTPGGLAAYNEQFF
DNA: TGCAGCGTTACCCCCGGAGGCCTAGCGGCCTACAATGAGCAGTTCTTC

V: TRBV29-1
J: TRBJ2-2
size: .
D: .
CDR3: CSVAMRGNTGELFF
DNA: TGCAGCGTTGCGATGCGGGGGAACACCGGGGAGCTGTTTTTT

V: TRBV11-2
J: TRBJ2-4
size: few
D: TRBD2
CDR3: CASSSPGVRGAAKNIQYF
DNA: TGTGCCAGCAGCTCCCCGGGCGTGCGGGGGGCGGCCAAAAACATTCAGTACTTC

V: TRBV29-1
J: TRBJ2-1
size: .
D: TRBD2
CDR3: CSARSGDEQFF
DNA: TGCAGCGCCCGAAGCGGGGATGAGCAGTTCTTC

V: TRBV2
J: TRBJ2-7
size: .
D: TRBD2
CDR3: CASSESSGRAYEQYF
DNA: TGTGCCAGCAGTGAGTCCAGCGGGAGGGCCTACGAGCAGTACTTC

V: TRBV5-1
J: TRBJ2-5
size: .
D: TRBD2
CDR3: CASSMGLAGWRQETQYF
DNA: TGCGCCAGCAGCATGGGACTAGCGGGTTGGCGGCAAGAGACCCAGTACTTC

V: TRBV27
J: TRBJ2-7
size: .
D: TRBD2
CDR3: CASSFSSRGLAGAKEQYF
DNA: TGTGCCAGCAGTTTTTCGTCCCGAGGGCTAGCGGGGGCAAAGGAGCAGTACTTC

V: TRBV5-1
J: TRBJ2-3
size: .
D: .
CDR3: CASSVGRPDTQYF
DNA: TGCGCCAGCAGCGTAGGACGGCCAGATACGCAGTATTTT

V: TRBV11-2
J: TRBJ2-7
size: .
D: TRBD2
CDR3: CASRLAGRDPYEQYF
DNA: TGTGCCAGCCGACTAGCGGGGAGGGATCCCTACGAGCAGTACTTC

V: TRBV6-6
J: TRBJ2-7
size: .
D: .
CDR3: CASSTPPEGYEQYF
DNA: TGTGCCAGCAGTACTCCGCCGGAGGGCTACGAGCAGTACTTC

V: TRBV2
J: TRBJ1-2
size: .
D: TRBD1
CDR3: CASTRTGEHYGYTF
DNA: TGTGCCAGCACCAGGACAGGGGAGCACTATGGCTACACCTTC

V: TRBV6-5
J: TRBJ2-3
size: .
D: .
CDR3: CASSGSGRGTDTQYF
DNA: TGTGCCAGCAGCGGGAGCGGAAGGGGCACAGATACGCAGTATTTT

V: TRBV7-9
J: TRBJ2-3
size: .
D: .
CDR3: CASSLFPNTDTQYF
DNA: TGTGCCAGCAGCTTATTTCCGAACACAGATACGCAGTATTTT

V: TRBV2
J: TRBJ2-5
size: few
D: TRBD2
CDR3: CASKREGETQYF
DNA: TGTGCCAGCAAGCGGGAGGGGGAGACCCAGTACTTC

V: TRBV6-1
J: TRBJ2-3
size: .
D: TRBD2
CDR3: CASSEAMFSGIRDTQYF
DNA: TGTGCCAGCAGTGAAGCGATGTTTAGCGGGATTAGAGATACGCAGTATTTT

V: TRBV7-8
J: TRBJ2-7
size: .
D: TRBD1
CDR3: CASSLRDRTSYEQYF
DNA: TGTGCCAGCAGCTTGAGGGACAGGACGTCCTACGAGCAGTACTTC

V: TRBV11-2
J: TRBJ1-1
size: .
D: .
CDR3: CASSVETGSSEAFF
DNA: TGTGCCAGCAGCGTTGAGACAGGCTCATCTGAAGCTTTCTTT

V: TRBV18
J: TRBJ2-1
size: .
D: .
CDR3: CASSPRGGSSYNEQFF
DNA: TGTGCCAGCTCACCCAGGGGGGGAAGCTCCTACAATGAGCAGTTCTTC

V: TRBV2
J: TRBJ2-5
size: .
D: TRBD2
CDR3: CASRAGRGETQYF
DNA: TGTGCCAGCAGGGCAGGGAGGGGTGAGACCCAGTACTTC

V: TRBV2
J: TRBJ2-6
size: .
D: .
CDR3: CASTWQSGANVLTF
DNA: TGTGCCAGCACGTGGCAGTCCGGGGCCAACGTCCTGACTTTC

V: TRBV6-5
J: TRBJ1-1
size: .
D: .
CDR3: CASSGGHTEAFF
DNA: TGTGCCAGCAGCGGGGGGCACACTGAAGCTTTCTTT

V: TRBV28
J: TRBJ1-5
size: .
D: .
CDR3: CASSWDQPQHF
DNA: TGTGCCAGCAGTTGGGATCAGCCCCAGCATTTT

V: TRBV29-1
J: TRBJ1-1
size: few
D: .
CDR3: CSVGAGTEAFF
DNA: TGCAGCGTTGGGGCGGGGACTGAAGCTTTCTTT

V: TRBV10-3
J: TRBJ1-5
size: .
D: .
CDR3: CAIRDGDQPQHF
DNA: TGTGCCATCAGGGACGGGGATCAGCCCCAGCATTTT

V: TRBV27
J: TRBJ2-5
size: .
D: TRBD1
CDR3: CASRVTGGWGETQYF
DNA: TGTGCCAGCAGAGTCACAGGGGGCTGGGGAGAGACCCAGTACTTC

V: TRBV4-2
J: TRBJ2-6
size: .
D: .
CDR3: CASSQTAGSGANVLTF
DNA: TGTGCCAGCAGCCAAACGGCAGGGTCTGGGGCCAACGTCCTGACTTTC

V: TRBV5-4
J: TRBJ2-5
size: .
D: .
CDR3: CASSYEETQYF
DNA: TGTGCCAGCAGCTATGAAGAGACCCAGTACTTC

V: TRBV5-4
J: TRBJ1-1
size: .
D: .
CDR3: CASSLEVNTEAFF
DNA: TGTGCCAGCAGCTTGGAGGTGAACACTGAAGCTTTCTTT

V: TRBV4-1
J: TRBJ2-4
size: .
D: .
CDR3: CASSLRDNLNIQYF
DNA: TGCGCCAGCAGCCTTCGGGACAATCTAAACATTCAGTACTTC

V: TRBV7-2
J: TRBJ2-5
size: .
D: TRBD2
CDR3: CASSLELVAGPNQETQYF
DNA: TGTGCCAGCAGCTTAGAGTTGGTAGCGGGACCTAACCAAGAGACCCAGTACTTC

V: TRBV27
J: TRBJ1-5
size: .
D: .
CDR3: CASSLKQNQPQHF
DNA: TGTGCCAGCAGTTTAAAACAGAATCAGCCCCAGCATTTT

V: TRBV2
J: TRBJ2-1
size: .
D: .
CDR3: CASSQSISYNEQFF
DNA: TGTGCCAGCAGTCAGAGTATTTCCTACAATGAGCAGTTCTTC

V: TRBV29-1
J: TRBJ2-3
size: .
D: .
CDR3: CSATDFLSTDTQYF
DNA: TGCAGCGCGACGGACTTTTTAAGCACAGATACGCAGTATTTT

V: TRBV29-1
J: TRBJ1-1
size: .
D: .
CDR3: CSVAQGRNTEAFF
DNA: TGCAGCGTGGCCCAGGGGCGAAACACTGAAGCTTTCTTT

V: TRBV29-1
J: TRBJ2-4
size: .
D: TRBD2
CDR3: CSVQPGLQSKNIQYF
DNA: TGCAGCGTTCAACCGGGACTACAATCCAAAAACATTCAGTACTTC

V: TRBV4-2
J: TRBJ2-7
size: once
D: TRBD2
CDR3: CASSQAGLASYEQYF
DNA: TGTGCCAGCAGCCAAGCGGGACTAGCCTCCTACGAGCAGTACTTC

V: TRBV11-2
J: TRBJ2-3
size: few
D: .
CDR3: CASSLSSSTDTQYF
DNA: TGTGCCAGCAGCTTATCTTCTAGCACAGATACGCAGTATTTT